Presented here are 20 T cell receptor beta chains from one specimen sequenced in a study of monozygotic twins with inflammatory bowel disease. Using the 5' RACE reads, TCRdb records one entry per CDR3 protein without DNA. The sample yields more than 300,000 distinct CDR3 sequences, of which the top ten take up around 2.6%. The specimen sequenced was blood. Receptors were obtained from a human donor with ulcerative colitis or Crohn's disease, or a healthy co-twin of an affected twin (not recorded which).

The V call is TRBV12-3 or TRBV12-4, the J call TRBJ2-6. CDR3 size: 16 residues. The CDR3 is CASSFRLTSGANVLTF.

The chain joins TRBV7-7 to TRBJ1-6; the D call of TRBD1 rests on TCRdb alone, since no DNA is present to check it. The CDR3 is 13 residues long. Looked up from germline, CDR1 is SSHAT and CDR2 is FNYEAQ (reference sequence). The CDR3 loop is CASSLGVNSPLHF.

The genes are TRBV4-3 and TRBJ2-1; the TCRdb call, TRBD2, lacks DNA for checking. CDR3 length equals 13 residues. The germline gives CDR1 LGHNA, CDR2 YSLEER. Here the CDR3 reads CASGRGITGEQFF.

This sequence joins TRBV29-1 and TRBJ2-5; TCRdb's D gene call, TRBD1, goes unchecked for lack of DNA. CDR1 SQVTM and CDR2 ANQGSEA come from the germline V gene. The CDR3 consists of 14 residues. The chain's CDR3 is CSVAHRVSGETQYF.

The chain combines TRBV7-2 with TRBJ1-1; TCRdb reports TRBD1, a call that lacks DNA to check it against. Germline V gives CDR1 SGHTA, CDR2 FQGNSA. The CDR3 contains 12 residues. The CDR3 reads CASSSQGYEAFF.

The V call is TRBV5-1, the J call TRBJ2-5. CDR3 size: 13 residues. The germline V gene has CDR1 SGHRS and CDR2 YFSETQ. CDR3 amino acids: CASSLLIQETQYF.

The gene calls are TRBV9 and TRBJ2-1; TCRdb picks TRBD1, but there is no DNA to check that call. The CDR3 has 14 residues. CDR1 is SGDLS and CDR2 is YYNGEE in the germline V gene. The CDR3 sequence is CASNMGAPNNEQFF.

J is TRBJ1-1 and V is TRBV24-1; TCRdb lists TRBD1, though no DNA is available to test this call. Germline CDR1 KGHDR, CDR2 SFDVKD. The CDR3 is 15 amino acids. CDR3 sequence reads: CATSSGTGKNTEAFF.

The chain couples TRBV11-3 to TRBJ2-3; lacking DNA, the TRBD2 call made by TCRdb goes unchecked. Per germline, CDR1 SGHNT and CDR2 YENEEA. The CDR3 length is 14 residues. The chain's CDR3 is CASSTSGGADTQYF.

This sequence joins TRBV29-1 and TRBJ2-2. Germline values: CDR1 SQVTM, CDR2 ANQGSEA. This CDR3 is 12 amino acids long. CDR3 sequence reads: CSVENISGELFF.

This rearrangement joins TRBV4-2 to TRBJ1-5; TCRdb gives TRBD1 as the D gene, but with no DNA this cannot be confirmed. CDR1 is LGHNA, CDR2 YNFKEQ, per germline. The CDR3 consists of 18 residues. The CDR3 protein is CASSQDLRQGVSNQPQHF.

The chain employs TRBV12-3 or TRBV12-4 and TRBJ2-5. This CDR3 comprises 13 residues. The CDR3 loop is CASRKGHQETQYF.

The V gene is TRBV19, the J gene TRBJ2-2; TCRdb designates TRBD1, a call that cannot be tested without DNA. This CDR3 contains 15 residues. CDR1 is LNHDA and CDR2 is SQIVND in the germline V gene (reference sequence). CDR3 loop: CASSMVQGAAGELFF.

The chain is built from TRBV29-1 and TRBJ1-1; TCRdb calls TRBD1, which cannot be checked without DNA. The CDR3 sequence is 13 residues long. Germline V CDR1 and CDR2: SQVTM, ANQGSEA. The CDR3 loop reads CSVVKTGSFEAFF.

This rearrangement joins TRBV5-1 to TRBJ2-7; the D call of TRBD1 rests on TCRdb alone, since no DNA is present to check it. The germline V gene has CDR1 SGHRS and CDR2 YFSETQ. The CDR3 loop spans 15 amino acids. The CDR3: CASSWAGQGAYEQYF.

The gene calls are TRBV27 and TRBJ2-7; TCRdb lists TRBD1, though no DNA is available to test this call. Germline-derived CDR1 and CDR2 are MNHEY and SMNVEV (reference sequence). The CDR3 runs 13 residues. CDR3 protein: CASSFGQGYEQYF.

The chain couples TRBV5-1 to TRBJ2-1; as DNA is missing, the TRBD2 call by TCRdb cannot be tested. This CDR3 spans 18 amino acids. The germline V gene encodes CDR1 SGHRS and CDR2 YFSETQ. The CDR3: CASSPGGSGAISYNEQFF.

The CDR3 sequence: CASSASGGATGELFF. The rearrangement uses TRBV6-4 and TRBJ2-2; no DNA is available, so the TRBD2 call from TCRdb remains unchecked. CDR1 is MRHNA, CDR2 SNTAGT, per germline. The CDR3 runs to 15 residues.

This chain joins TRBV9 and TRBJ1-4; with no DNA, the TCRdb D assignment of TRBD1 cannot be verified. Germline V lookup: CDR1 SGDLS, CDR2 YYNGEE. This CDR3 has 15 residues. CDR3 region: CASSTRGQGLEKLFF. The entire variable domain, with the rest obtained from reference TRBV9 and TRBJ1-4, is as follows: DSGVTQTPKHLITATGQRVTLRCSPRSGDLSVYWYQQSLDQGLQFLIQYYNGEERAKGNILERFSAQQFPDLHSELNLSSLELGDSALYFCASSTRGQGLEKLFFGSGTQLSVL.

V usage is TRBV5-4 and J usage is TRBJ2-5; TCRdb's D call of TRBD2 is untestable without DNA. The CDR3 length is 15 residues. The V gene's germline CDR1 is SGHNT and CDR2 YYREEE (reference sequence). The CDR3 sequence: CASSDSGGARETQYF.